This T cell receptor (beta chain) was observed in a study of Graves' ophthalmopathy and Graves' hyperthyroidism. Additional autoimmune diseases, uncontrolled infections, pregnancy or lactation disqualified patients. Fresh peripheral blood, approximately 10 ml, was the PBMC source. The V and J ends lost 3 bases and 3 bases respectively, with 9 bases between them. This CDR3 comprises 14 residues. Germline V CDR1 and CDR2: DFQATT, SNEGSKA (reference sequence). The authors amplified TCR beta CDR3 regions from RNA transcripts. Amplification began with first-round RT-PCR using HTBI primers, then second-round multiplex PCR was performed. One entry per CDR3 protein, called by TCRdb with MiXCR from the multiplex PCR reads. The data show 500,000 to 800,000 distinct CDR3 sequences, with over 40% seen just once and more than 3% held by the top ten.

The sequence was obtained from an adult man with Graves' ophthalmopathy. V gene TRBV20-1 combines with J gene TRBJ2-6; no clear D. The sequenced material came from peripheral blood. CDR3 residues: CSASGGDGANVLTF. CDR3 coding DNA: TGCAGTGCTAGTGGTGGGGATGGGGCCAACGTCCTGACTTTC.